This T cell receptor (beta chain) was captured by sequencing in a study of cytomegalovirus exposure and HLA in healthy donors. At the level of the study: The 95 to 150 validation repertoires were produced on the same platform as the 550 to 750 repertoires of the first cohort. This was reported in a later analysis.

Assay used: immunoSEQ multiplex PCR; TCRdb lists only in-frame clones, some missing. The table records some 100,000 clones, less than 90% of them present only once. V was clipped by 8 bases and J by 3 bases; unmatched bases: 13. CDR3 size: 16 residues. Looked up from germline, CDR1 is WSHSY and CDR2 is SAAADI. This clone was observed a single time. What it binds is not known. General observations from the study: A classifier reportedly called cytomegalovirus status with high sensitivity and specificity. Across donors, most TCRs were seen rarely, yet some public ones were widespread.

V gene TRBV10-2 combines with J gene TRBJ1-5, with TRBD1 identical over 7 bases. Sequencing was carried out using PBMCs. This TCR derives from a man aged 18 to 29 in good health and CMV-seropositive. The CDR3 coding sequence is TGCGCCAGCCAAAGTGACGACAGGGCGCTCAATCAGCCCCAGCATTTT. It specifies CASQSDDRALNQPQHF.